This T cell receptor (beta chain) emerged from a study of naive and memory T cell subsets. The beta constant-region primer was an equimolar mix of two oligonucleotides covering TRBC1 and TRBC2. The ligated cDNA underwent four PCR rounds using SP2 and nested alpha and beta constant-region primers. TCRdb reprocessed the UMI-ligation and nested PCR reads via MiXCR and lists one record per CDR3 protein. In the table there are 95,000 to 150,000 distinct CDR3 sequences, 36% of which are singletons. From the second PCR step, alpha and beta chains were amplified apart. Overnight CMV lysate stimulation of fresh PBMCs defined donor CMV status by CD4+ IFNgamma. The TCR originated in a human donor in good health. Sequencing input: central memory CD4+ T cells from blood.

CDR3 loop: CAVGGSGSIREQYF. The CDR3 region has the DNA TGTGCTGTTGGGGGTAGCGGGAGTATTCGCGAGCAGTACTTC. The chain employs TRBV28 and TRBJ2-7; 9 nucleotides line up with TRBD2. The CDR3 is 14 residues long. Germline V gives CDR1 MDHEN, CDR2 SYDVKM. Complete variable domain (other parts from reference TRBV28 and TRBJ2-7): DVKVTQSSRYLVKRTGEKVFLECVQDMDHENMFWYRQDPGLGLRLIYFSYDVKMKEKGDIPEGYSVSREKKERFSLILESASTNQTSMYLCAVGGSGSIREQYFGPGTRLTVT.